What follows is one T cell receptor (beta chain) and its context. The germline gives CDR1 MNHEY, CDR2 SVGAGI. V trimming: 4 bases; J trimming: 3 bases; junction bases outside the gene matches: 17. The CDR3 runs 18 residues. MiXCR, applied by TCRdb to the 5' RACE reads, yields one record per CDR3 protein. There are over 350,000 distinct CDR3 sequences in the sample; 15% to 20% occur only once, and 20% to 25% lies in the top ten. These data are taken from a study of T-cell memory formation after mild COVID-19. The sample consisted of PBMCs or a T cell subset sorted from them (not recorded which). V and J are TRBV6-5 and TRBJ1-2; TRBD1 agrees at 7 bases. The clonotype originates from a man in his late teens or twenties who had mild COVID-19 (a few samples of this study predate the infection). Cell type and time point are not known. The CDR3 DNA reads TGTGCCAGCAGTTCTAGGGGGCAGGCCAGGGTGACTTACTATGGCTACACCTTC. Its translation is CASSSRGQARVTYYGYTF.